This is a list of T cell receptor beta chains from one sample in a study of graft-versus-host responses after intestinal transplantation. TCRdb keeps only in-frame clones here, not all; method: immunoSEQ multiplex PCR. Here the sample spans about 6,900 clones, just under 25% being singletons. The sequencing here drew on alloreactive CD4+ T cells from a mixed lymphocyte reaction culture, taken before transplantation. Receptor source: a human patient who was an organ donor for intestinal transplantation. The CDR3 runs from the conserved cysteine through the conserved F or W. A D gene is named only where the DNA matches it firmly. The listing skips clone size in some rows; elsewhere it reads once, few, many or a size class.

v_gene: TRBV7-3
j_gene: TRBJ1-1
abundance: few
d_gene: -
CDR3aa: CASSPELLTEAFF
CDR3nt: TGTGCCAGCAGCCCAGAGTTGTTGACTGAAGCTTTCTTT

v_gene: TRBV30
j_gene: TRBJ1-4
abundance: few
d_gene: TRBD1
CDR3aa: CAWSRQGNEKLFF
CDR3nt: TGTGCCTGGAGTAGACAGGGGAATGAAAAACTGTTTTTT

v_gene: TRBV7-2
j_gene: TRBJ1-6
abundance: -
d_gene: TRBD1
CDR3aa: CASSLETGGFSPLHF
CDR3nt: TGTGCCAGCAGCTTAGAGACAGGGGGCTTTTCACCCCTCCACTTT

v_gene: TRBV27
j_gene: TRBJ2-7
abundance: -
d_gene: TRBD2
CDR3aa: CASSYDWGGTSSYEQYF
CDR3nt: TGTGCCAGCAGTTACGATTGGGGCGGGACTAGCTCCTACGAGCAGTACTTC

v_gene: TRBV29-1
j_gene: TRBJ2-1
abundance: few
d_gene: -
CDR3aa: CSVESDREQFF
CDR3nt: TGCAGCGTTGAATCCGACAGGGAGCAGTTCTTC

v_gene: TRBV7-9
j_gene: TRBJ2-6
abundance: -
d_gene: TRBD2
CDR3aa: CASSLGRGVLAGANVLTF
CDR3nt: TGTGCCAGCAGCTTAGGGCGGGGGGTTTTGGCTGGGGCCAACGTCCTGACTTTC

v_gene: TRBV7-9
j_gene: TRBJ2-7
abundance: few
d_gene: TRBD2
CDR3aa: CASSLAPLAGTYEQYF
CDR3nt: TGTGCCAGCAGCTTAGCTCCTCTAGCGGGTACCTACGAGCAGTACTTC

v_gene: TRBV7-9
j_gene: TRBJ1-2
abundance: few
d_gene: -
CDR3aa: CASSWDLFANYGYTF
CDR3nt: TGTGCCAGCAGCTGGGACCTGTTTGCGAACTATGGCTACACCTTC

v_gene: TRBV7-9
j_gene: TRBJ2-7
abundance: -
d_gene: -
CDR3aa: CASSLRPGAAYEQYF
CDR3nt: TGTGCCAGCAGCTTAAGACCAGGAGCGGCCTACGAGCAGTACTTC

v_gene: TRBV4-2
j_gene: TRBJ2-5
abundance: -
d_gene: -
CDR3aa: CASSQGDNRETQYF
CDR3nt: TGTGCCAGCAGCCAAGGGGACAACAGAGAGACCCAGTACTTC

v_gene: TRBV5-4
j_gene: TRBJ2-7
abundance: few
d_gene: -
CDR3aa: CASSSYIGGEQYF
CDR3nt: TGTGCCAGCAGCTCCTACATAGGGGGCGAGCAGTACTTC

v_gene: TRBV27
j_gene: TRBJ2-7
abundance: -
d_gene: TRBD2
CDR3aa: CASSLARLAGGSYEQYF
CDR3nt: TGTGCCAGCAGTTTAGCGAGACTAGCGGGAGGCTCCTACGAGCAGTACTTC

v_gene: TRBV5-4
j_gene: TRBJ2-3
abundance: -
d_gene: -
CDR3aa: CASSLDTSTDTQYF
CDR3nt: TGTGCCAGCAGCTTGGACACGAGCACAGATACGCAGTATTTT

v_gene: TRBV5-1
j_gene: TRBJ2-3
abundance: -
d_gene: TRBD2
CDR3aa: CASSPRTSGSADTQYF
CDR3nt: TGCGCCAGCAGCCCGCGGACTAGCGGGAGTGCAGATACGCAGTATTTT

v_gene: TRBV12-5
j_gene: TRBJ1-1
abundance: few
d_gene: -
CDR3aa: CASGSAYSGGINTEAFF
CDR3nt: TGTGCTAGTGGTTCAGCCTATTCGGGCGGGATAAACACTGAAGCTTTCTTT

v_gene: TRBV9
j_gene: TRBJ2-3
abundance: -
d_gene: -
CDR3aa: CASSVGLVPDTQYF
CDR3nt: TGTGCCAGCAGCGTAGGGCTAGTCCCAGATACGCAGTATTTT

v_gene: TRBV11-3
j_gene: TRBJ2-7
abundance: few
d_gene: -
CDR3aa: CASSLDWGKQYF
CDR3nt: TGTGCCAGCAGCTTAGATTGGGGAAAGCAGTACTTC

v_gene: TRBV7-2
j_gene: TRBJ2-3
abundance: -
d_gene: TRBD2
CDR3aa: CASSLGGPSGTWDTQYF
CDR3nt: TGTGCCAGCAGCTTAGGAGGGCCTAGCGGAACCTGGGATACGCAGTATTTT

v_gene: TRBV18
j_gene: TRBJ2-2
abundance: -
d_gene: TRBD1
CDR3aa: CASSPLSRDSLGRELFF
CDR3nt: TGTGCCAGCTCACCATTGAGCCGGGACAGTCTTGGCCGGGAGCTGTTTTTT

v_gene: TRBV5-1
j_gene: TRBJ2-7
abundance: medium-sized
d_gene: -
CDR3aa: CASSLSPHLYEQYF
CDR3nt: TGCGCCAGCAGCTTATCTCCCCACCTCTACGAGCAGTACTTC

v_gene: TRBV18
j_gene: TRBJ1-2
abundance: medium-sized
d_gene: TRBD1
CDR3aa: CASSPPGQVNGYTF
CDR3nt: TGTGCCAGCTCACCACCGGGACAGGTGAATGGCTACACCTTC

v_gene: TRBV2
j_gene: TRBJ2-5
abundance: medium-sized
d_gene: -
CDR3aa: CASSYQETQYF
CDR3nt: TGTGCCAGCAGCTACCAAGAGACCCAGTACTTC

v_gene: TRBV4-3
j_gene: TRBJ2-7
abundance: medium-sized
d_gene: -
CDR3aa: CASSQGSNTYEQYF
CDR3nt: TGCGCCAGCAGCCAAGGGTCCAATACCTACGAGCAGTACTTC

v_gene: TRBV7-2
j_gene: TRBJ2-3
abundance: few
d_gene: -
CDR3aa: CASSLNQPPTDTQYF
CDR3nt: TGTGCCAGCAGCTTAAACCAGCCCCCCACAGATACGCAGTATTTT

v_gene: TRBV18
j_gene: TRBJ2-6
abundance: -
d_gene: TRBD1
CDR3aa: CASSPPAGGLSGANVLTF
CDR3nt: TGTGCCAGCTCACCACCGGCAGGGGGCCTCTCTGGGGCCAACGTCCTGACTTTC

v_gene: TRBV7-2
j_gene: TRBJ2-5
abundance: -
d_gene: TRBD2
CDR3aa: CASSSPGLAGVLETQYF
CDR3nt: TGTGCCAGCAGCTCGCCGGGACTAGCGGGAGTGCTGGAGACCCAGTACTTC

v_gene: TRBV7-9
j_gene: TRBJ2-5
abundance: few
d_gene: TRBD1
CDR3aa: CASSSPTGLGETQYF
CDR3nt: TGTGCCAGCAGTTCTCCGACAGGGCTAGGAGAGACCCAGTACTTC

v_gene: TRBV7-3
j_gene: TRBJ1-2
abundance: -
d_gene: -
CDR3aa: CASSLGPYYGYTF
CDR3nt: TGTGCCAGCAGCCTTGGACCTTACTATGGCTACACCTTC

v_gene: TRBV28
j_gene: TRBJ2-7
abundance: medium-sized
d_gene: TRBD1
CDR3aa: CASSQNGQGLSYEQYF
CDR3nt: TGTGCCAGCAGTCAGAACGGACAGGGCTTATCCTACGAGCAGTACTTC

v_gene: TRBV5-5
j_gene: TRBJ2-7
abundance: -
d_gene: -
CDR3aa: CASSLNYEQYF
CDR3nt: TGTGCCAGCAGCCTGAATTACGAGCAGTACTTC

v_gene: TRBV29-1
j_gene: TRBJ2-1
abundance: few
d_gene: TRBD2
CDR3aa: CSGGSSYNEQFF
CDR3nt: TGCAGCGGCGGGAGCTCCTACAATGAGCAGTTCTTC

v_gene: TRBV6-6
j_gene: TRBJ2-7
abundance: many
d_gene: -
CDR3aa: CASSYSGLAYEQYF
CDR3nt: TGTGCCAGCAGTTACTCTGGGTTAGCTTACGAGCAGTACTTC

v_gene: TRBV7-9
j_gene: TRBJ2-3
abundance: -
d_gene: TRBD2
CDR3aa: CASSQGLARPDTQYF
CDR3nt: TGTGCCAGCAGCCAGGGACTAGCCCGCCCAGATACGCAGTATTTT

v_gene: TRBV4-2
j_gene: TRBJ2-1
abundance: -
d_gene: TRBD2
CDR3aa: CASSPTSGMLDNEQFF
CDR3nt: TGTGCCAGCAGCCCTACTAGCGGGATGTTGGACAATGAGCAGTTCTTC

v_gene: TRBV5-1
j_gene: TRBJ2-5
abundance: medium-sized
d_gene: -
CDR3aa: CASSRQYQETQYF
CDR3nt: TGCGCCAGCAGCCGACAGTATCAAGAGACCCAGTACTTC

v_gene: TRBV4-2
j_gene: TRBJ1-1
abundance: -
d_gene: TRBD1
CDR3aa: CASSFWDRHTEAFF
CDR3nt: TGTGCCAGCAGCTTTTGGGACAGGCACACTGAAGCTTTCTTT

v_gene: TRBV7-2
j_gene: TRBJ2-7
abundance: large
d_gene: TRBD2
CDR3aa: CASSLSLGGSGLVSYEQYF
CDR3nt: TGTGCCAGCAGCTTATCTCTTGGGGGTTCTGGACTAGTTTCCTACGAGCAGTACTTC

v_gene: TRBV7-2
j_gene: TRBJ1-2
abundance: few
d_gene: TRBD1
CDR3aa: CASSFNFVDRGYGYTF
CDR3nt: TGTGCCAGCAGCTTTAATTTCGTGGACAGGGGCTATGGCTACACCTTC

v_gene: TRBV5-1
j_gene: TRBJ2-5
abundance: -
d_gene: TRBD2
CDR3aa: CASSLAGGPETQYF
CDR3nt: TGCGCCAGCAGCTTGGCGGGAGGGCCGGAGACCCAGTACTTC

v_gene: TRBV7-9
j_gene: TRBJ2-2
abundance: few
d_gene: -
CDR3aa: CASSFGVYTGELFF
CDR3nt: TGTGCCAGCAGCTTCGGGGTATACACCGGGGAGCTGTTTTTT

v_gene: TRBV27
j_gene: TRBJ1-1
abundance: -
d_gene: TRBD1
CDR3aa: CASHSGQPNTEAFF
CDR3nt: TGTGCCAGTCACTCGGGACAGCCGAACACTGAAGCTTTCTTT

v_gene: TRBV7-3
j_gene: TRBJ2-2
abundance: few
d_gene: TRBD2
CDR3aa: CASGTSRSGELFF
CDR3nt: TGTGCCAGCGGGACTAGCCGGTCCGGGGAGCTGTTTTTT

v_gene: TRBV6-5
j_gene: TRBJ2-3
abundance: few
d_gene: -
CDR3aa: CASGSRTDTQYF
CDR3nt: TGTGCCAGCGGTAGTCGCACAGATACGCAGTATTTT

v_gene: TRBV5-1
j_gene: TRBJ2-1
abundance: -
d_gene: TRBD2
CDR3aa: CASSILAGVSHEQFF
CDR3nt: TGCGCCAGCAGCATACTAGCGGGAGTTTCTCATGAGCAGTTCTTC

v_gene: TRBV6-9
j_gene: TRBJ2-7
abundance: few
d_gene: TRBD1
CDR3aa: CASKRTGGYEQYF
CDR3nt: TGTGCCAGCAAGAGGACAGGGGGCTACGAGCAGTACTTC

v_gene: TRBV11-2
j_gene: TRBJ1-6
abundance: -
d_gene: TRBD1
CDR3aa: CASSLGTGVRSPLHF
CDR3nt: TGTGCCAGCAGCTTAGGGACAGGGGTACGGTCACCCCTCCACTTT

v_gene: TRBV7-9
j_gene: TRBJ1-5
abundance: -
d_gene: TRBD1
CDR3aa: CASSWGQFNQPQHF
CDR3nt: TGTGCCAGCAGCTGGGGACAGTTCAATCAGCCCCAGCATTTT

v_gene: TRBV7-8
j_gene: TRBJ2-7
abundance: -
d_gene: -
CDR3aa: CASSRGLFYEQYF
CDR3nt: TGTGCCAGCAGTCGCGGACTATTCTACGAGCAGTACTTC

v_gene: TRBV11-1
j_gene: TRBJ2-3
abundance: few
d_gene: TRBD2
CDR3aa: CASSLEGDYLDTQYF
CDR3nt: TGTGCCAGCAGCTTAGAAGGGGACTACTTAGATACGCAGTATTTT

v_gene: TRBV19
j_gene: TRBJ2-3
abundance: medium-sized
d_gene: TRBD2
CDR3aa: CASSSSGRGTDTQYF
CDR3nt: TGTGCCAGTAGTTCTAGCGGGAGAGGCACAGATACGCAGTATTTT

v_gene: TRBV7-8
j_gene: TRBJ2-7
abundance: -
d_gene: -
CDR3aa: CASSFTWGYEQYF
CDR3nt: TGTGCCAGCAGCTTTACTTGGGGCTACGAGCAGTACTTC

v_gene: TRBV10-3
j_gene: TRBJ2-7
abundance: medium-sized
d_gene: TRBD2
CDR3aa: CAISASGSYEQYF
CDR3nt: TGTGCCATCAGTGCTAGCGGCTCCTACGAGCAGTACTTC

v_gene: TRBV28
j_gene: TRBJ2-4
abundance: -
d_gene: -
CDR3aa: CASSQSSVKNIQYF
CDR3nt: TGTGCCAGCAGTCAATCAAGTGTCAAAAACATTCAGTACTTC

v_gene: TRBV7-9
j_gene: TRBJ1-5
abundance: -
d_gene: -
CDR3aa: CASSLDGNQPQHF
CDR3nt: TGTGCCAGCAGCTTAGACGGGAATCAGCCCCAGCATTTT

v_gene: TRBV7-2
j_gene: TRBJ2-2
abundance: -
d_gene: -
CDR3aa: CASSLVYTLGHTGELFF
CDR3nt: TGTGCCAGCAGCTTGGTGTACACCCTTGGGCACACCGGGGAGCTGTTTTTT

v_gene: TRBV6-7
j_gene: TRBJ2-7
abundance: -
d_gene: TRBD2
CDR3aa: CASSYDWGGTSSYEQYF
CDR3nt: TGTGCCAGCAGTTACGATTGGGGCGGGACTAGCTCCTACGAGCAGTACTTC

v_gene: TRBV7-2
j_gene: TRBJ2-7
abundance: -
d_gene: TRBD2
CDR3aa: CASSPITSGIGEQYF
CDR3nt: TGTGCCAGCAGCCCAATTACTAGCGGGATTGGTGAGCAGTACTTC

v_gene: TRBV6-5
j_gene: TRBJ2-5
abundance: few
d_gene: -
CDR3aa: CASRKSERWETQYF
CDR3nt: TGTGCCAGCAGGAAGTCAGAGAGGTGGGAGACCCAGTACTTC

v_gene: TRBV5-6
j_gene: TRBJ2-3
abundance: -
d_gene: -
CDR3aa: CASSFRGPDTQYF
CDR3nt: TGTGCCAGCAGCTTCAGGGGCCCAGATACGCAGTATTTT